Listed below are T cell receptor beta chains from one sample, sequenced in a study of regulatory dendritic cells for organ transplantation. No antigen has been identified for these receptors. Some clones are missing from TCRdb's copy, which holds only in-frame ones; the method was immunoSEQ multiplex PCR. Counted here are about 21,000 clones, over 75% occurring once; the ten biggest clones make up 0.6% to 0.8%. The sequenced sample consisted of naive CD4+ T cells from blood cultured with regulatory dendritic cells. These receptors originate from a human donor in good health. CDR3s include the opening cysteine and the closing phenylalanine or tryptophan. Each record gives: V gene, J gene, clone size, D gene, CDR3 DNA, CDR3 protein. The D gene is left open where the match is weak. Rows give clone size only sometimes, using once, few, many, or a class for an expanded clone.

TRBV6-5	TRBJ1-2	-	TRBD1	TGTGCCAGCAGTTACGAGAGGACAGGGGGCCACTATGGCTACACCTTC	CASSYERTGGHYGYTF
TRBV30	TRBJ1-3	-	-	TGTGCCTGGGACAAAATGGGTGGAAACACCATATATTTT	CAWDKMGGNTIYF
TRBV2	TRBJ2-2	once	-	TGTGCCAGCAGTGAAAGAAGGCGGGACACCGGGGAGCTGTTTTTT	CASSERRRDTGELFF
TRBV20-1	TRBJ2-1	-	-	TGCAGTGTTCATCGGCAGATTGAGCAGTTCTTC	CSVHRQIEQFF
TRBV6-1	TRBJ1-2	-	-	TGTGCCAGCAGTTCTCTAAAGGGGCTAAACTATGGCTACACCTTC	CASSSLKGLNYGYTF
TRBV15	TRBJ2-1	-	TRBD2	TGTGCCAGTCGAAGGGCTAGCGGGAGAGATGAGCAGTTCTTC	CASRRASGRDEQFF
TRBV15	TRBJ2-7	once	-	TGTGCCACCAGCAGAGTCGGCTATCCTACCTACGAGCAGTACTTC	CATSRVGYPTYEQYF
TRBV7-3	TRBJ1-1	-	TRBD1	TGTGCCAGCAGCTTATGGGGACAGGGCGCCACTGAAGCTTTCTTT	CASSLWGQGATEAFF
TRBV6-1	TRBJ2-1	-	-	TGTGCCAGCAGTGCCACCTTGGACGAGCAGTTCTTC	CASSATLDEQFF
TRBV30	TRBJ1-1	-	-	TGTGCCTGCAGCTGGACAGTGAACACTGAAGCTTTCTTT	CACSWTVNTEAFF
TRBV25-1	TRBJ1-4	-	-	TGTGCCAGCAGTGTAGTACCTGGAAAACTGTTTTTT	CASSVVPGKLFF
TRBV7-8	TRBJ2-1	-	-	TGTGCCAGCAGCTTAGTCGCGGATACCTCCTACAATGAGCAGTTCTTC	CASSLVADTSYNEQFF
TRBV5-1	TRBJ1-2	-	-	TGCGCCAGCAGCTTGGAAAACTGGGCTGCCGACTATGGCTACACCTTC	CASSLENWAADYGYTF
TRBV25-1	TRBJ2-1	-	TRBD2	TGTGCCAGCAGTGGTCGCGGGGCTAGCGGGGTTGTCGATGAGCAGTTCTTC	CASSGRGASGVVDEQFF
TRBV9	TRBJ1-3	-	-	TGTGCCAGCAGCTTCTCGCCCCGGTTAGGAAACACCATATATTTT	CASSFSPRLGNTIYF
TRBV19	TRBJ2-1	-	-	TGTGCCAGTAGTCCAAAGTCCCCTTATAGAGGGCAGTTCTTC	CASSPKSPYRGQFF
TRBV5-1	TRBJ2-2	-	-	TGCGCCAGCAGCTTGGGTACAGGAGGCACCGGGGAGCTGTTTTTT	CASSLGTGGTGELFF
TRBV11-2	TRBJ1-1	few	-	TGTGCCAGCAGCCCAGCGCAGGAGAAAGCTTTCTTT	CASSPAQEKAFF
TRBV15	TRBJ2-3	-	-	TGTGCCACCAGCAGGGAAGGCCGGGATACGCAGTATTTT	CATSREGRDTQYF